This TCR beta chain comes out of a study of blood T cell repertoires in COVID-19. Study overall: Sites across the United States, Italy and Spain contributed samples from acute and convalescent COVID-19. Nucleic acid was either cDNA or gDNA, and it came from T cells, B-cell-depleted T cells, or PBMCs.

In the original workflow: Reference gene primer amplification gave estimated nucleated cell counts. Clones were sequenced by immunoSEQ multiplex PCR, and TCRdb holds only the in-frame ones, with some missing. V, J and clone size were drawn from that table, and D and trimming were deduced from the DNA. The sample yields over 45,000 clones, 65% to 80% seen once. The CDR3 contains 14 residues. Germline CDR1 SGDLS, CDR2 YYNGEE. V dropped 4 bases and J dropped 2 bases, with 10 bases sitting between them. The rearrangement links TRBV9 to TRBJ1-3, with a weak D call TRBD1 (6 bases). This receptor was obtained from a human donor with active or convalescent COVID-19. The donor label of this sample is uncertain. Input material: peripheral blood. In DNA, the CDR3 is TGTGCCAGCAGCCGGGAGGGGGCTGGAAACACCATATATTTT. It codes for CASSREGAGNTIYF.